Below, 7 T cell receptor beta chains from the same sample are listed, as sequenced in a study of T cells in Graves' hyperthyroidism and ophthalmopathy. What was amplified from RNA transcripts were TCR beta CDR3 regions. The TCR CDR3 first-round RT-PCR relied on the HTBI primer set. MiXCR, run by TCRdb on the multiplex PCR reads, gives a single entry per CDR3 protein. This sample carries about 840,000 distinct CDR3 sequences, around 38% of them seen once, and the ten largest clones take 7.5% to 9.5%. Sequencing was done on a sample of blood. Source of these receptors: a man aged 18 to 30 with Graves' hyperthyroidism.

CDR3 sequence reads: CASSVLAANTGELFF. CDR3 bases: TGTGCCAGCAGTGTGTTAGCGGCGAACACCGGGGAGCTGTTTTTT. V gene TRBV2 combines with J gene TRBJ2-2; weak D call: TRBD2 (6 bases). Germline CDR1 SNHLY, CDR2 FYNNEI. The CDR3 has 15 amino acids. V lost 4 bases to trimming and J lost 0 bases, with 9 bases between them.

Here the CDR3 DNA reads TGTGCCAGCAGCGCCTACACTACGCGGGGGGCGAACACCGGGGAGCTGTTTTTT. It yields the protein CASSAYTTRGANTGELFF. V usage is TRBV9 and J usage is TRBJ2-2; 8 bases are shared with TRBD2. The trim removed 3 bases at V and 0 bases at J, leaving 10 bases unmatched. The V gene's germline CDR1 is SGDLS and CDR2 YYNGEE. This CDR3 contains 18 residues.

The CDR3 loop is CASSAQGQNSPLHF. The DNA for the CDR3 is TGTGCCAGCAGTGCACAGGGCCAAAATTCACCCCTCCACTTT. The chain has TRBV2 and TRBJ1-6, with D maybe TRBD1 (6 bases). Germline V gene lookup returns CDR1 SNHLY and CDR2 FYNNEI. Trimming stripped 4 bases from V and 7 bases from J, with 11 bases between. The CDR3 extends over 14 amino acids.

The V and J genes are TRBV14 and TRBJ1-3; 9 bases agree with TRBD1. This CDR3 contains 15 residues. Germline CDR1 SGHDN, CDR2 FVKESK. With V trimmed by 4 bases and J by 4 bases, 5 bases remained unmatched. The CDR3 nucleotides read TGTGCCAGCAGCCGACAGGGGGGCTCGGGAAACACCATATATTTT. Protein sequence: CASSRQGGSGNTIYF.

This clonotype has just a few counts. V usage is TRBV12-3 or TRBV12-4 and J usage is TRBJ1-1; D call uncertain. V dropped 5 bases and J dropped 7 bases, with 8 bases sitting between them. The CDR3 length is 11 residues. DNA for the CDR3: TGTGCCAGCAGTCAGTCATATGAAGCTTTCTTT. It yields the protein CASSQSYEAFF.

The table lists this clonotype with many counts. This sequence joins TRBV20-1 and TRBJ2-5, with 14 bases identical to TRBD2. V shed 3 bases and J 4 bases; nucleotides not matched to a gene: 4. CDR1 is DFQATT and CDR2 is SNEGSKA in the germline V gene (reference sequence). The length of the CDR3 is 15 residues. The CDR3 spells CSARTSGGAGETQYF. The CDR3 region has the DNA TGCAGTGCTAGGACTAGCGGGGGGGCCGGAGAGACCCAGTACTTC.

V usage is TRBV6-5 and J usage is TRBJ1-1; no definite D call. The CDR3 runs to 13 residues. The germline V and J ends were trimmed by 6 bases and 6 bases, with 14 bases remaining between them. Germline lookup yields CDR1 MNHEY and CDR2 SVGAGI. CDR3 in DNA: TGTGCCAGCAGAGGACGGGGAAGGCCTGAAGCTTTCTTT. Its protein product is CASRGRGRPEAFF.